The 31 T cell receptor beta chains presented below share a single source sample, sequenced in a study of T cell changes during pregnancy in multiple sclerosis. Clones were sequenced by immunoSEQ multiplex PCR, and TCRdb holds only the in-frame ones, with some missing. Of fewer than 45,000 clones listed, approximately 90% are singletons. The specimen comprised CD8+ T cells from peripheral blood mononuclear cells, sampled in the third trimester of pregnancy. The receptor source for this set is a female donor with multiple sclerosis, enrolled in a pregnancy study.

The chain carries TRBV7-8 and TRBJ2-3; possible D gene TRBD2, 6 bases. Germline loops: CDR1 SGHVS, CDR2 FQNEAQ. The germline V and J ends were trimmed by 1 base and 2 bases, with 13 bases remaining between them. This CDR3 contains 16 residues. The CDR3 bases are TGTGCCAGCAGCTTAGATCCCGGGACTTCCACAGATACGCAGTATTTT. Translated: CASSLDPGTSTDTQYF.

The chain links TRBV5-1 to TRBJ2-1; D perhaps matches TRBD1 (6 bases). The V gene lost 0 bases and the J gene lost 13 bases, with 17 bases spanning the gap. There are 14 residues in the CDR3. CDR1 is SGHRS, CDR2 YFSETQ, per germline. CDR3 nucleotides: TGCGCCAGCAGCTTGGTTAGGGGGAAGGTGAAACAGTTCTTC. Its protein is CASSLVRGKVKQFF.

This clone was found once. The chain carries TRBV6-4 and TRBJ2-7; 12 bases align to TRBD2. The J segment lost 0 bases and the V segment lost 0 bases, leaving 6 bases of the junction unmatched. The CDR3 sequence is 18 residues long. From germline, CDR1 is MRHNA and CDR2 SNTAGT. The CDR3 spells CASSDSLAGGLSSYEQYF. The CDR3 DNA follows: TGTGCCAGCAGTGACTCGCTAGCGGGGGGGCTGAGCTCCTACGAGCAGTACTTC.

The rearrangement joins TRBV7-2 to TRBJ2-7; TRBD2 is a possible D gene (5 bases). Trimming stripped 3 bases from V and 3 bases from J, with 18 bases between. Germline values: CDR1 SGHTA, CDR2 FQGNSA. The CDR3 runs to 16 residues. The CDR3 sequence is CASSFDAAEGRYEQYF. The CDR3 DNA follows: TGTGCCAGCAGCTTTGACGCAGCCGAGGGTCGCTACGAGCAGTACTTC. Combining the CDR3 with reference TRBV7-2 and TRBJ2-7 gives the whole variable domain GAGVSQSPSNKVTEKGKDVELRCDPISGHTALYWYRQSLGQGLEFLIYFQGNSAPDKSGLPSDRFSAERTGGSVSTLTIQRTQQEDSAVYLCASSFDAAEGRYEQYFGPGTRLTVT.

The chain uses TRBV5-4 and TRBJ1-1; 7 bases agree with TRBD1. J lost 1 base, V lost 4 bases, and 16 bases had no gene match. The CDR3 is made up of 18 amino acids. The germline gives CDR1 SGHNT, CDR2 YYREEE (reference sequence). CDR3 amino acids: CASSDGTAPFFGNTEAFF. CDR3 nucleotides: TGTGCCAGCAGCGATGGGACAGCCCCCTTTTTCGGGAACACTGAAGCTTTCTTT. The variable domain in full, completed from reference TRBV5-4 and TRBJ1-1, reads ETGVTQSPTHLIKTRGQQVTLRCSSQSGHNTVSWYQQALGQGPQFIFQYYREEENGRGNFPPRFSGLQFPNYSSELNVNALELDDSALYLCASSDGTAPFFGNTEAFFGQGTRLTVV.

This chain uses TRBV19 with TRBJ1-1, with D hard to call. Trimming took off 7 bases at V and 1 base at J, with 7 bases between the two ends. This CDR3 is 12 amino acids long. CDR1 LNHDA and CDR2 SQIVND come from the germline V gene (reference sequence). The CDR3 loop is CASTLGNTEAFF. In DNA, the CDR3 is TGTGCCAGTACCCTCGGGAACACTGAAGCTTTCTTT.

The chain recombines TRBV5-7 with TRBJ2-7, with unresolved D. TRBV5-7 is an ORF, with its function uncertain. Trimming took off 2 bases at V and 2 bases at J, with 5 bases between the two ends. CDR3 length equals 12 residues. The CDR3 DNA follows: TGTGCCAGCAGCTTTAGTCCCTACGAGCAGTACTTC. As protein: CASSFSPYEQYF.

The chain employs TRBV4-2 and TRBJ1-1, with a weak D call TRBD1 (5 bases). Trimming took off 0 bases at V and 2 bases at J, with 10 bases between the two ends. Germline values: CDR1 LGHNA, CDR2 YNFKEQ. The CDR3 covers 15 residues. CDR3 DNA sequence: TGTGCCAGCAGCCAAGAAGGAGGGGATAACACTGAAGCTTTCTTT. Its protein is CASSQEGGDNTEAFF.

This clone was seen a single time. The V gene is TRBV4-1, the J gene TRBJ2-2; 11 bases agree with TRBD1. V shed 4 bases, J shed 5 bases, and the junction held 6 bases outside the gene matches. The CDR3 is 16 amino acids. Germline CDR1 reads MGHRA; CDR2 reads YSYEKL. The CDR3 nucleotides read TGCGCCAGCAGCCCTAGACGGGACAGGGGGACCGGGGAGCTGTTTTTT. This sequence encodes CASSPRRDRGTGELFF.

The chain combines TRBV19 with TRBJ1-1, with TRBD1 identical over 10 bases. This CDR3 region has 16 residues. After removal of 4 bases from V and 3 bases from J, the junction contained 8 bases not matched to a gene. Germline V gene lookup returns CDR1 LNHDA and CDR2 SQIVND (reference sequence). The CDR3 DNA sequence: TGTGCCAGTAGTAGTACAGGGACAGGGGCCCACACTGAAGCTTTCTTT. It encodes CASSSTGTGAHTEAFF.

This clone appeared once. The CDR3 sequence: CASSLSGGGYEQYF. CDR3 DNA sequence: TGTGCCAGCAGTTTGAGTGGGGGGGGTTACGAGCAGTACTTC. This rearrangement joins TRBV28 to TRBJ2-7; TRBD2 matches at 7 bases. The CDR3 totals 14 residues. Unmatched junction bases numbered 6, after V lost 3 bases and J lost 4 bases. Germline-derived CDR1 and CDR2 are MDHEN and SYDVKM. The full variable domain, completed using reference TRBV28 and TRBJ2-7, is DVKVTQSSRYLVKRTGEKVFLECVQDMDHENMFWYRQDPGLGLRLIYFSYDVKMKEKGDIPEGYSVSREKKERFSLILESASTNQTSMYLCASSLSGGGYEQYFGPGTRLTVT.

This chain connects TRBV7-9 to TRBJ2-5, with 7 bases matching TRBD2. Germline CDR1 is SEHNR and CDR2 is FQNEAQ (reference sequence). After removal of 8 bases from V and 1 base from J, the junction contained 4 bases not matched to a gene. This CDR3 comprises 13 residues. The CDR3 bases are TGTGCCAGCCTGACTAGCCCCCAAGAGACCCAGTACTTC. Translated: CASLTSPQETQYF.

Notes on this clone: Other nucleotide sequences in the sample specify the same CDR3. The chain joins TRBV11-2 to TRBJ1-1, with a tentative D call TRBD1 (6 bases). The V gene lost 3 bases and the J gene lost 2 bases, with 10 bases spanning the gap. The CDR3 is 14 residues long. CDR1 SGHAT and CDR2 FQNNGV come from the germline V gene. In DNA, the CDR3 is TGTGCCAGCAGCTTTGGACAGTTAAACACTGAAGCTTTCTTT. This translates into CASSFGQLNTEAFF.

The CDR3 nucleotides read TGCGCCAGCAGCCCCCTTCGGGGAAATGGCTATGGCTACACCTTC. Amino acid sequence: CASSPLRGNGYGYTF. The chain recombines TRBV5-1 with TRBJ1-2; D unresolved. The germline V gene has CDR1 SGHRS and CDR2 YFSETQ. CDR3 length: 15 residues. Between the trimmed V and J ends, which lost 4 bases and 4 bases, there was a span of 17 bases.

The chain links TRBV6-6 to TRBJ1-2, with D tentatively TRBD1 (6 bases). The germline V and J ends were trimmed by 1 base and 5 bases, with 11 bases remaining between them. The length of the CDR3 is 14 residues. The germline gives CDR1 MNHNY, CDR2 SVGAGI (reference sequence). CDR3 bases: TGTGCCAGCAGTTACTTCGGACAGACGTATGGCTACACCTTC. It specifies CASSYFGQTYGYTF.

CDR3 loop: CASSFPGINSPLHF. In nucleotides, the CDR3 is TGTGCCAGCAGTTTTCCAGGGATTAATTCACCCCTCCACTTT. The chain employs TRBV27 and TRBJ1-6; weak D call: TRBD1 (5 bases). CDR1 and CDR2 (germline): MNHEY, SMNVEV (reference sequence). Between the trimmed V and J ends, which lost 3 bases and 6 bases, there was a span of 9 bases. The CDR3 totals 14 residues.

Here the CDR3 reads CASSISRDADTQYF. Written as DNA, the CDR3 is TGTGCCAGCAGCATTTCGAGAGATGCAGATACGCAGTATTTT. The chain joins TRBV7-2 to TRBJ2-3; no clear D gene. V shed 5 bases and J shed 4 bases, with 13 bases lying between them. There are 14 residues in the CDR3. Germline CDR1 and CDR2: SGHTA and FQGNSA. Filled out from reference TRBV7-2 and TRBJ2-3, the complete variable domain reads GAGVSQSPSNKVTEKGKDVELRCDPISGHTALYWYRQSLGQGLEFLIYFQGNSAPDKSGLPSDRFSAERTGGSVSTLTIQRTQQEDSAVYLCASSISRDADTQYFGPGTRLTVL.

The chain carries TRBV7-6 and TRBJ1-1; tentatively, D is TRBD1 (6 bases). The V and J ends lost 1 base and 5 bases respectively, with 20 bases between them. The CDR3 loop spans 17 amino acids. CDR1 and CDR2 from the germline V gene are SGHVS and FNYEAQ. This CDR3 is CASSLVPAGAEWTEAFF. The CDR3 DNA follows: TGTGCCAGCAGCTTAGTTCCGGCAGGGGCGGAATGGACTGAAGCTTTCTTT.

The chain links TRBV19 to TRBJ2-7; 13 nucleotides match TRBD2. CDR1 is LNHDA, CDR2 SQIVND, per germline (reference sequence). V was pared by 6 bases and J by 4 bases, with 9 bases of the junction left unmatched. The CDR3 runs to 16 residues. In nucleotides, the CDR3 is TGTGCCAGTAGCCTAACGCCGGGACTAGCGGGATACGAGCAGTACTTC. Translated, it gives CASSLTPGLAGYEQYF.

The chain recombines TRBV7-9 with TRBJ1-1, with 7 bases matching TRBD1. Germline lookup yields CDR1 SEHNR and CDR2 FQNEAQ (reference sequence). The CDR3 is made up of 16 amino acids. The junction had 11 bases not matched to a gene; V was cut back by 4 bases and J by 3 bases. CDR3 sequence (DNA): TGTGCCAGCAGCTCCTACAGGGGTGGAGAGGACACTGAAGCTTTCTTT. This translates into CASSSYRGGEDTEAFF.

The chain recombines TRBV29-1 with TRBJ2-1; D is perhaps TRBD2 (6 bases). V lost 4 bases, J lost 8 bases, and 12 bases lay in between. This CDR3 comprises 12 residues. Germline loops: CDR1 SQVTM, CDR2 ANQGSEA. The CDR3 is CSVVRGGYEQFF. Written as DNA, the CDR3 is TGCAGCGTTGTGCGGGGTGGGTATGAGCAGTTCTTC.

The chain links TRBV5-1 to TRBJ1-2; 7 nucleotides align to TRBD1. V dropped 0 bases and J dropped 7; count of bases not matched to a gene: 18. Germline lookup yields CDR1 SGHRS and CDR2 YFSETQ. This CDR3 is built from 18 residues. CDR3 in DNA: TGCGCCAGCAGCTTGGCGGTGGGACAGCTAAGGATGATGGGTGGCTACACCTTC. Amino acid sequence: CASSLAVGQLRMMGGYTF.

The rearrangement uses TRBV2 and TRBJ1-4; D is uncertain. V was shortened by 6 bases and J by 4 bases, with 12 bases between the two germline ends. Germline CDR1 is SNHLY and CDR2 is FYNNEI. The CDR3 has 14 residues. The CDR3 DNA reads as TGTGCCAGCAGATCGGGTGGGAGTAATGAAAAACTGTTTTTT. Protein product: CASRSGGSNEKLFF. Full variable domain (remainder filled in from reference TRBV2 and TRBJ1-4): EPEVTQTPSHQVTQMGQEVILRCVPISNHLYFYWYRQILGQKVEFLVSFYNNEISEKSEIFDDQFSVERPDGSNFTLKIRSTKLEDSAMYFCASRSGGSNEKLFFGSGTQLSVL.

V and J are TRBV13 and TRBJ1-2; D remains unclear. Per germline, CDR1 PRHDT and CDR2 FYEKMQ (reference sequence). CDR3 length: 15 amino acids. V was pared by 0 bases and J by 0 bases, with 8 bases between. The CDR3 DNA is TGTGCCAGCAGCTTAGGTCGGCAGGCTAACTATGGCTACACCTTC. Amino acid sequence: CASSLGRQANYGYTF.

The J gene is TRBJ2-5, the V gene TRBV7-3; 7 bases match TRBD2. Germline loops: CDR1 SGHTA, CDR2 FQGTGA. The V gene end was trimmed by 0 bases and the J gene end by 4 bases; junction bases not matched to a gene: 2. This CDR3 has 14 residues. DNA of the CDR3: TGTGCCAGCAGCTTAACGGGCGGGGGAGAGACCCAGTACTTC. Translation: CASSLTGGGETQYF.

The chain combines TRBV7-9 with TRBJ1-2, with 10 bases matching TRBD1. Germline CDR1 SEHNR, CDR2 FQNEAQ (reference sequence). The length of the CDR3 is 15 residues. The J segment lost 1 base and the V segment lost 5 bases, leaving 4 bases of the junction unmatched. CDR3 residues: CASSHGQGVNYGYTF. Written as DNA, the CDR3 is TGTGCCAGCAGCCACGGACAGGGGGTTAACTATGGCTACACCTTC.

The chain couples TRBV4-1 to TRBJ2-2; tentative D call: TRBD2 (6 bases). The V end was cut by 4 bases, the J end by 5 bases, with 17 bases between. Germline CDR1 and CDR2: MGHRA and YSYEKL. The CDR3 is 16 residues long. The CDR3 region has the DNA TGCGCCAGCAGCCGTGGGGGGTACCAACTGACCGGGGAGCTGTTTTTT. Translation: CASSRGGYQLTGELFF.

V and J are TRBV6-6 and TRBJ1-2; D gene uncertain. There are 16 residues in the CDR3. Per the germline V gene, CDR1 is MNHNY and CDR2 is SVGAGI (reference sequence). Trimming took off 4 bases at V and 1 base at J, with 16 bases between the two ends. The CDR3 region has the DNA TGTGCCAGCAGTTCTCCCGGAGGAGGACTTAACTATGGCTACACCTTC. This gives the protein CASSSPGGGLNYGYTF.

CDR3 protein: CASSFGETQYF. DNA of the CDR3: TGTGCCAGCAGCTTCGGAGAGACCCAGTACTTC. The chain joins TRBV11-2 to TRBJ2-5; D is undetermined. This CDR3 contains 11 residues. In germline, CDR1 is SGHAT, CDR2 FQNNGV. V was clipped by 3 bases and J by 4 bases, with 3 bases between them.

V and J are TRBV6-5 and TRBJ2-2, with TRBD1 as a possible D gene (5 bases). Trimming cost V 0 bases and J 6 bases, with 11 bases left between them. Looked up from germline, CDR1 is MNHEY and CDR2 is SVGAGI. The CDR3 runs 15 residues. The DNA of the CDR3 is TGTGCCAGCAGTTACTCGGCAGGGTCGTCCGGGGAGCTGTTTTTT. Protein: CASSYSAGSSGELFF.

This CDR3 reads CASSLALDTQYF. The CDR3, as DNA: TGTGCCAGCAGCTTAGCACTTGATACGCAGTATTTT. The V and J genes are TRBV7-6 and TRBJ2-3; D not resolved. The CDR3 extends over 12 amino acids. Trimming pared 0 bases from V and 6 bases from J, leaving 4 bases between. Looked up from germline, CDR1 is SGHVS and CDR2 is FNYEAQ.